The 15 T cell receptor beta chains below all came from one sample that was sequenced in a study of preoperative IRX-2 immunotherapy in early breast cancer. Treatment reported: preoperative locoregional IRX-2 cytokine immunotherapy. Libraries were prepared by immunoSEQ multiplex PCR; TCRdb keeps only in-frame clonotypes and omits some of them. The sample holds 20,000 to 30,000 clones, 80% to 90% seen once. The sample was tumor tissue, taken after IRX-2 immunotherapy. The receptors stem from a human donor with breast cancer.

J is TRBJ1-3 and V is TRBV6-5; no clear D. Germline V gene data show CDR1 as MNHEY and CDR2 as SVGAGI. This CDR3 has 12 amino acids. The V end lost 10 bases, the J end lost 0 bases, and 7 bases lay between the germline ends. The CDR3 loop is CATVNSGNTIYF. CDR3 bases: TGTGCCACTGTTAACTCTGGAAACACCATATATTTT.

The J gene is TRBJ2-3, the V gene TRBV6-1; no reliable D call. This CDR3 has 17 amino acids. Germline-derived CDR1 and CDR2 are MNHNS and SASEGT. V was clipped by 4 bases and J by 1 base, with 18 bases between them. CDR3 in DNA: TGTGCCAGCAGTGCCGGTTTGGGCCGAGAGGGCACAGATACGCAGTATTTT. It specifies CASSAGLGREGTDTQYF.

This rearrangement joins TRBV5-6 to TRBJ1-1; 10 bases match TRBD1. Per germline, CDR1 SGHDT and CDR2 YYEEEE. The V segment lost 2 bases and the J segment 10 bases; nucleotides outside the gene matches: 14. This CDR3 comprises 16 residues. This CDR3 is CASSLRGQGNLWGAFF. CDR3 nucleotide sequence: TGTGCCAGCAGCTTACGGGGACAGGGGAATTTGTGGGGAGCTTTCTTT.

The genes are TRBV10-3 and TRBJ2-5, with 11 nucleotides matching TRBD1. CDR1 and CDR2 from the germline V gene are ENHRY and SYGVKD. CDR3 length: 17 amino acids. V shed 6 bases and J 2 bases; nucleotides not matched to a gene: 11. CDR3 amino acids: CAISAGTGGFGQETQYF. In DNA form, the CDR3 reads TGTGCCATCAGCGCCGGGACAGGGGGGTTCGGGCAAGAGACCCAGTACTTC.

The chain joins TRBV18 to TRBJ1-2; D is possibly TRBD1 (6 bases). Trimming pared 3 bases from V and 6 bases from J, leaving 11 bases between. The CDR3 sequence is 13 residues long. Germline assignment: CDR1 KGHSH and CDR2 LQKENI. CDR3 sequence: CASSPSRQDGYTF. Written as DNA, the CDR3 is TGTGCCAGCTCACCGTCGAGACAGGATGGCTACACCTTC.

The chain employs TRBV5-6 and TRBJ1-5; maybe TRBD1 (6 bases). Germline assignment: CDR1 SGHDT and CDR2 YYEEEE. The CDR3 length is 16 residues. Between the trimmed V and J ends, which lost 2 bases and 8 bases, there was a span of 20 bases. The CDR3 DNA follows: TGTGCCAGCAGCTTACAGGGACGGCGAGGATGGGAGCCCCAGCATTTT. It translates to CASSLQGRRGWEPQHF.

The gene calls are TRBV5-6 and TRBJ1-1, with D uncertain. CDR1 and CDR2 (germline): SGHDT, YYEEEE. This CDR3 spans 15 amino acids. Trimming took 4 bases from V and 5 from J, leaving 18 bases between them. CDR3 sequence reads: CASSGRGRDGTEAFF. The CDR3 region has the DNA TGTGCCAGCAGCGGGAGAGGCCGGGATGGGACTGAAGCTTTCTTT.

The V gene is TRBV28, the J gene TRBJ2-1; perhaps D is TRBD1 or TRBD2 (6 bases each). V dropped 2 bases and J dropped 4 bases, with 12 bases sitting between them. This CDR3 is built from 15 residues. The germline V gene encodes CDR1 MDHEN and CDR2 SYDVKM. CDR3 sequence: CASSLRGARYNEQFF. Here the CDR3 DNA reads TGTGCCAGCAGTTTAAGGGGGGCGCGGTACAATGAGCAGTTCTTC.

The chain combines TRBV6-5 with TRBJ2-7, with D unclear. Trimming removed 2 bases from V and 5 bases from J, with 4 bases in between. Germline CDR1 reads MNHEY; CDR2 reads SVGAGI. The CDR3 loop spans 11 amino acids. The CDR3 DNA follows: TGTGCCAGCAGTTACATCCACGAGCAGTACTTC. This sequence encodes CASSYIHEQYF.

The chain uses TRBV6-9 and TRBJ2-7; TRBD2 matches at 8 bases. Trimming at V came to 7 bases and at J to 1 base, leaving 6 bases not matched to a gene. Germline-derived CDR1 and CDR2 are MNHGY and SVAAGI. The CDR3 totals 14 residues. CDR3 sequence reads: CASTGTRGSYEQYF. CDR3 nucleotides: TGTGCCAGCACGGGGACTAGGGGTTCCTACGAGCAGTACTTC.

V gene TRBV18 combines with J gene TRBJ2-2, with 8 nucleotides matching TRBD1. Trimming removed 7 bases from V and 5 bases from J; junction bases left unmatched: 12. This CDR3 spans 16 amino acids. The V gene's germline CDR1 is KGHSH and CDR2 LQKENI. The chain's CDR3 is CASLLHRTGRTGELFF. CDR3 sequence (DNA): TGTGCCAGCTTACTACATAGGACAGGGCGAACCGGGGAGCTGTTTTTT.

This clone was counted a few times. V is TRBV2 and J is TRBJ2-5; D ambiguous. CDR1 is SNHLY and CDR2 is FYNNEI in the germline V gene. V was cut by 8 bases and J by 4 bases, with 11 bases left in between. The length of the CDR3 is 12 residues. In DNA form, the CDR3 reads TGTGCCAGCTGGATCGGCGCAGAGACCCAGTACTTC. Protein sequence: CASWIGAETQYF.

The chain couples TRBV28 to TRBJ1-1; no firm D call. In germline, CDR1 is MDHEN, CDR2 SYDVKM. The CDR3 runs to 11 residues. Trimming shortened V by 10 bases and J by 3 bases, and 9 bases separated the two germline ends. Here the CDR3 reads CATTRDTEAFF. CDR3 coding DNA: TGTGCCACCACTCGGGACACTGAAGCTTTCTTT.

The chain combines TRBV5-1 with TRBJ1-2; tentative D call: TRBD1 (6 bases). The CDR3 has 13 residues. Germline CDR1 reads SGHRS; CDR2 reads YFSETQ. V shed 0 bases and J shed 7 bases, with 10 bases lying between them. Here the CDR3 reads CASSLERGLGYTF. The CDR3 coding sequence is TGCGCCAGCAGCTTGGAACGGGGGCTTGGCTACACCTTC.

The genes are TRBV10-2 and TRBJ1-4, with D tentatively TRBD1 (5 bases). CDR1 is WSHSY, CDR2 SAAADI, per germline. This CDR3 has 14 residues. The ends were cut back, 6 bases at V and 3 bases at J, with 11 bases in the middle. The CDR3: CASRDPGPNEKLFF. In nucleotides, the CDR3 is TGCGCCAGCAGGGACCCGGGACCTAATGAAAAACTGTTTTTT.